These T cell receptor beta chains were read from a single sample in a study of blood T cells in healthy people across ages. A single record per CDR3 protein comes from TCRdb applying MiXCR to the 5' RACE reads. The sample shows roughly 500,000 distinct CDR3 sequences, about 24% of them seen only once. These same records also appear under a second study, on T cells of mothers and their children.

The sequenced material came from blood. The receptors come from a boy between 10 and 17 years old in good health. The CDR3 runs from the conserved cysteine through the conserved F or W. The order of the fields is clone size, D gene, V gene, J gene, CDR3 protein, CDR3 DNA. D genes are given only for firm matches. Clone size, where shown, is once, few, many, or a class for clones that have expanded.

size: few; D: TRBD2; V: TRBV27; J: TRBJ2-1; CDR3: CASSPQKRGGPDEQFF; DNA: TGTGCCAGCAGTCCCCAGAAGCGGGGGGGCCCGGATGAGCAGTTCTTC
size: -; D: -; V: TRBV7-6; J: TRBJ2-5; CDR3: CASSHTRDTETQYF; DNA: TGTGCCAGCAGCCACACTAGGGACACAGAGACCCAGTACTTC
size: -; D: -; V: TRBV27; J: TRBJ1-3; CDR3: CASSLKGHFSGNTIYF; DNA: TGTGCCAGCAGTTTAAAGGGGCACTTCTCTGGAAACACCATATATTTT
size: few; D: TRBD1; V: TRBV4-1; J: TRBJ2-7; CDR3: CASSDQGAKAYEQYF; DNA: TGCGCCAGCAGCGATCAGGGGGCAAAGGCCTACGAGCAGTACTTC
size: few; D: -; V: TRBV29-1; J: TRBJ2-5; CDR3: CSVEDRVRAPYF; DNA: TGCAGCGTTGAAGATCGAGTCCGGGCTCCGTACTTC
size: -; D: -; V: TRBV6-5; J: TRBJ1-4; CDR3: CASSPGSRGYEKLFF; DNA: TGTGCCAGCAGCCCGGGTTCGAGAGGGTATGAAAAACTGTTTTTT
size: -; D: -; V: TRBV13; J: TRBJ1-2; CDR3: CASSLGGPDYGYTF; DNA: TGTGCCAGCAGCTTAGGTGGTCCAGACTATGGCTACACCTTC
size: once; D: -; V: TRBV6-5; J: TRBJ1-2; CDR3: CASSSDGSRGYTF; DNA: TGTGCCAGCAGCTCGGACGGGTCTCGGGGCTACACCTTC
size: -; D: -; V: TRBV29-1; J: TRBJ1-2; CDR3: CSVEVGSGYTF; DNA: TGCAGCGTTGAAGTGGGGTCCGGCTACACCTTC
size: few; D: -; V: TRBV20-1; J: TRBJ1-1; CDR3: CSASHRVDTEAFF; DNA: TGCAGTGCTAGCCACAGGGTAGACACTGAAGCTTTCTTT
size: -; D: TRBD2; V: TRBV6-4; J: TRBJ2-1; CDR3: CASSDTGLAGLGNNEQFF; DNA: TGTGCCAGCAGTGACACTGGACTAGCGGGTCTTGGTAACAATGAGCAGTTCTTC
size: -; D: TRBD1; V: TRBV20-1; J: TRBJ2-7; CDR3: CSAAEGQGAYEQYF; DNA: TGCAGTGCGGCCGAGGGACAGGGGGCCTACGAGCAGTACTTC
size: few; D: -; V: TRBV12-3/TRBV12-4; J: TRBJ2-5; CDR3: CASSRTDSYQETQYF; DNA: TGTGCCAGCAGCCGGACAGACTCGTACCAAGAGACCCAGTACTTC
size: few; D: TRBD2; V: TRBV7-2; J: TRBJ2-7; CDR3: CASSNRGGSTHEQYF; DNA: TGTGCCAGCAGCAACCGGGGGGGCTCTACCCACGAGCAGTACTTC
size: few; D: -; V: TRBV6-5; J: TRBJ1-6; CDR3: CASSYEDNNSPLHF; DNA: TGTGCCAGCAGTTACGAGGACAATAATTCACCCCTCCACTTT
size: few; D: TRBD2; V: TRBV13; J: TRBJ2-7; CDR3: CASSPRSGERTSGRGQYF; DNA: TGTGCCAGCAGCCCAAGGAGTGGCGAGAGGACTAGCGGGAGAGGGCAGTACTTC
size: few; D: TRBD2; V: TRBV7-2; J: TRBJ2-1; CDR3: CASSSRGGSYNEQFF; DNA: TGTGCCAGCAGCTCACGGGGGGGGTCCTACAATGAGCAGTTCTTC
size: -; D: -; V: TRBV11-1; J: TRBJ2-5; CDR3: CASSLESNQETQYF; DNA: TGTGCCAGCAGCTTAGAGTCAAACCAAGAGACCCAGTACTTC
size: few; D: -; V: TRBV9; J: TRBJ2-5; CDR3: CASSVARIGYQETQYF; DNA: TGTGCCAGCAGCGTAGCCAGGATAGGGTACCAAGAGACCCAGTACTTC
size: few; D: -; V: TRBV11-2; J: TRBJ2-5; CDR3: CASSLAGPDFSETQYF; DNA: TGTGCCAGCAGCTTGGCAGGGCCCGATTTTTCAGAGACCCAGTACTTC
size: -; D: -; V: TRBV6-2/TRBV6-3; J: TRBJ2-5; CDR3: CASSPFGGGETQYF; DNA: TGTGCCAGCAGTCCGTTCGGGGGAGGAGAGACTCAGTACTTC
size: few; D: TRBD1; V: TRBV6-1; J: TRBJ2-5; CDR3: CASLPGGQGGETQYF; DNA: TGTGCCAGCCTCCCGGGGGGACAGGGCGGAGAGACCCAGTACTTC
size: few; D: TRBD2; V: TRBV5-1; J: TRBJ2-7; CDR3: CASSPGLGHYEQYF; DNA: TGCGCCAGCAGCCCCGGACTAGGGCATTACGAGCAGTACTTC
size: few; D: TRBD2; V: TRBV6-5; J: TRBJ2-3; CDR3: CASSNLAGPRQDTQYF; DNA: TGTGCCAGCAGTAACCTAGCGGGTCCTCGGCAAGATACGCAGTATTTT
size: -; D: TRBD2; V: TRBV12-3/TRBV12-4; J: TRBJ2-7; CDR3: CASSLASGGTEQYF; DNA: TGTGCCAGCAGTTTGGCTAGCGGGGGAACCGAGCAGTACTTC
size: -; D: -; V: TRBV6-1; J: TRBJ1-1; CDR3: CASSEVAGPNTEAFF; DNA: TGTGCCAGCAGTGAAGTGGCAGGGCCAAACACTGAAGCTTTCTTT
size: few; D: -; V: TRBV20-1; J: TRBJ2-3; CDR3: CSAKGTDTQYF; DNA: TGCAGTGCTAAAGGAACAGATACGCAGTATTTT
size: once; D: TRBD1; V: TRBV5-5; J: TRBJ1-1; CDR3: CASSTSPGTGNAEAFF; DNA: TGTGCCAGCAGCACAAGTCCCGGGACAGGGAACGCTGAAGCTTTCTTT
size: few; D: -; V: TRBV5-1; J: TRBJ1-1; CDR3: CASNGGPSTEAFF; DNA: TGCGCCAGCAATGGGGGCCCCAGCACTGAAGCTTTCTTT
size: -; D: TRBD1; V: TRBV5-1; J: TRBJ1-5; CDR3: CASSSTGKGQPQHF; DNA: TGCGCCAGCAGCTCGACAGGGAAAGGTCAGCCCCAGCATTTT
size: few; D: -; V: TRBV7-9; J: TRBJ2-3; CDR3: CASSLKAGSDTQYF; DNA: TGTGCCAGCAGCCTAAAAGCGGGCTCAGATACGCAGTATTTT
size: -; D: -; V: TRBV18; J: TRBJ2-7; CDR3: CASSPLIGNDEQYF; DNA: TGTGCCAGCTCACCACTCATTGGCAACGACGAGCAGTACTTC
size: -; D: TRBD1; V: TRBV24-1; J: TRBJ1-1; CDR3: CATPPDRDGEAFF; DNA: TGTGCCACCCCTCCCGACAGGGATGGTGAAGCTTTCTTT
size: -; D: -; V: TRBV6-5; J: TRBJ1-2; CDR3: CAGSRPGPNYGYTF; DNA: TGTGCCGGCAGTAGACCCGGGCCTAACTATGGCTACACCTTC
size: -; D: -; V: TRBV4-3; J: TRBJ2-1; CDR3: CASSQDLVGGRNEQFF; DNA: TGCGCCAGCAGCCAAGATCTAGTCGGGGGACGCAATGAGCAGTTCTTC
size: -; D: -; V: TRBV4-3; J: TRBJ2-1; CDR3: CASSQSMAGAGRNEQFF; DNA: TGCGCCAGCAGCCAATCGATGGCGGGGGCGGGCCGCAATGAGCAGTTCTTC
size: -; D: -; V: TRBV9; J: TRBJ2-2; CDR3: CASSPSPNPAGELFF; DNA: TGTGCCAGCAGCCCGAGCCCGAACCCCGCCGGGGAGCTGTTTTTT
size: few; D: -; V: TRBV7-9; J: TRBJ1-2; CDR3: CASSLNSPIHGYTF; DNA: TGTGCCAGCAGCTTAAATTCTCCCATACATGGCTACACCTTC
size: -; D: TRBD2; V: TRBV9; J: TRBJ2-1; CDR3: CASGYSGSHNEQFF; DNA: TGTGCCAGCGGTTATAGCGGGAGCCACAATGAGCAGTTCTTC
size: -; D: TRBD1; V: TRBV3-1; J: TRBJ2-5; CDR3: CASSESWGTEVAAQYF; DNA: TGTGCCAGCAGCGAAAGTTGGGGGACAGAAGTGGCGGCCCAGTACTTC
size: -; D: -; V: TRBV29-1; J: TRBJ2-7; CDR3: CSSPTSGVGDEQYF; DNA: TGCAGCTCCCCCACGTCGGGAGTGGGAGACGAGCAGTACTTC
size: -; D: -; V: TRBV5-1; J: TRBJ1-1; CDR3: CASSLVEGRNTEAFF; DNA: TGCGCCAGCAGCTTGGTTGAAGGGAGGAACACTGAAGCTTTCTTT
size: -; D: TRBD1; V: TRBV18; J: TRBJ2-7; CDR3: CASAVGTATYEQYF; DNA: TGTGCCAGCGCAGTAGGGACAGCGACCTACGAGCAGTACTTC
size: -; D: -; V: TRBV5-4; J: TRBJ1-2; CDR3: CASSSKGYYGYTF; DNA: TGTGCCAGCAGTTCGAAGGGGTACTATGGCTACACCTTC
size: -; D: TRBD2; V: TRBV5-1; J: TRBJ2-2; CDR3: CASSPGLASWELFF; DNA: TGCGCCAGCAGCCCGGGACTAGCGTCCTGGGAGCTGTTTTTT
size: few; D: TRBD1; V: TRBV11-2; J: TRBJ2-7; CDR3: CASSFTHGQGAYEQYF; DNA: TGTGCCAGCAGCTTCACCCACGGACAGGGCGCCTACGAGCAGTACTTC
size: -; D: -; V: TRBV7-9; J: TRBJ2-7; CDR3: CASSSTILSYEQYF; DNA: TGTGCCAGCAGCTCAACGATACTCTCCTACGAGCAGTACTTC
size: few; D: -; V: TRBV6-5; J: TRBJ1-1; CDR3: CASSYGEVANTEAFF; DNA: TGTGCCAGCAGTTACGGAGAGGTCGCGAACACTGAAGCTTTCTTT
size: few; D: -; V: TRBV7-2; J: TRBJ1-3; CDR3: CASSLYQADAGNTIYF; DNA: TGTGCCAGCAGCTTATATCAGGCGGACGCTGGAAACACCATATATTTT
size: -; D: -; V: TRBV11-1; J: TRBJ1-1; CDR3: CASSLEPGTMNTEAFF; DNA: TGTGCCAGCAGCTTAGAACCCGGAACCATGAACACTGAAGCTTTCTTT
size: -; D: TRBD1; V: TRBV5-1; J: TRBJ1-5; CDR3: CASSLGTGQNQPQHF; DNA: TGCGCCAGCAGCTTGGGGACAGGTCAGAATCAGCCCCAGCATTTT
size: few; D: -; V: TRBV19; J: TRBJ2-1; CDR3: CASSRWNEQFF; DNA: TGTGCCAGTAGTAGGTGGAATGAGCAGTTCTTC
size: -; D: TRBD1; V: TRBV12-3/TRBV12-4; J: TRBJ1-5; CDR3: CASSWGQGANQPQHF; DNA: TGTGCCAGCAGTTGGGGACAGGGGGCAAATCAGCCCCAGCATTTT
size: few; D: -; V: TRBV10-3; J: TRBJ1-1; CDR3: CAIRQGTEAFF; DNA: TGTGCCATCAGGCAGGGTACTGAAGCTTTCTTT
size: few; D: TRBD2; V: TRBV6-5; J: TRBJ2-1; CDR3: CASRLGTSGGYNEQFF; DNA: TGTGCCAGCAGGTTAGGGACTAGCGGGGGTTACAATGAGCAGTTCTTC
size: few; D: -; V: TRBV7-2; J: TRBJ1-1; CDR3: CASSLHSGTTDEAFF; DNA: TGTGCCAGCAGCTTACACTCCGGGACAACCGATGAAGCTTTCTTT
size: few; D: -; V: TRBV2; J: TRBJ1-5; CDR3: CASSDPWGDNQPQHF; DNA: TGTGCCAGCAGTGATCCTTGGGGAGACAATCAGCCCCAGCATTTT
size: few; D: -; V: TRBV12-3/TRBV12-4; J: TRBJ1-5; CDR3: CASTFQEDSSNQPQHF; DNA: TGTGCCAGCACTTTTCAGGAGGATAGTAGCAATCAGCCCCAGCATTTT
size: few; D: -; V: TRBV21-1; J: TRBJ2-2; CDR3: CASSKGGLAGSNTGELFF; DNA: TGTGCCAGCAGCAAAGGAGGACTAGCGGGATCGAACACCGGGGAGCTGTTTTTT